This T cell receptor beta chain emerged from a study of long-term antiretroviral therapy in people with HIV. From each donor, at least one pre-ART PBMC sample and at least two post-ART PBMC samples were obtained. Whole-study results and caveats: The blood, collected between about 2004 and 2017, was possibly taken under older ART regimens. Missing from the dataset were any data on ART adherence, viral resistance or therapy changes.

Note on this clone: Its matching antigen is unknown.

The V gene's germline CDR1 is SEHNR and CDR2 FQNEAQ (reference sequence). CDR3 length: 16 amino acids. The ends lost 2 bases at V and 5 bases at J; junction bases unmatched: 5. immunoSEQ v3.0 was run at survey level. Clones were sequenced by immunoSEQ multiplex PCR, and TCRdb holds only the in-frame ones, with some missing. This sample has around 35,000 clones, with about 96% found just once. The sample consisted of unsorted PBMCs, taken approximately 6.6 years after starting antiretroviral therapy. This TCR was sampled from a man aged 25 to 40 with HIV. The chain combines TRBV7-9 with TRBJ2-2; 10 positions agree with TRBD2. The chain's CDR3 is CASSLRAGGDTGELFF. CDR3 nucleotide sequence: TGTGCCAGCAGCTTACGAGCGGGAGGGGATACCGGGGAGCTGTTTTTT.